This T cell receptor beta chain was recovered during a study of OX40 agonist ivuxolimab in advanced cancers. The CDR3 has 15 amino acids. Trimming pared 7 bases from V and 8 bases from J, leaving 23 bases between. Germline-derived CDR1 and CDR2 are SGHTA and FQGNSA. To note about this clone: Antigen unknown.

Sampled blood was obtained at baseline, cycle 4 day 1, and cycle 7 day 1. Data came from immunoSEQ multiplex PCR; TCRdb stores just in-frame clones and leaves some out. The sample lists about 28,000 clones; about 80% were seen once. Notes on the study in general: Partial responders at 0.1-3.0 mg/kg showed near-lowest clonal expansion.

This specimen consisted of CD4+ or CD8+ T cells sorted from blood, obtained in a trial of the OX40 agonist ivuxolimab. The rearrangement joins TRBV7-2 to TRBJ1-2; possibly TRBD1 for D (6 bases). The clonotype was recovered from an adult with an advanced solid tumor such as melanoma, head and neck, liver or kidney cancer. CDR3 sequence reads: CASTPPSGTRSGYTF. The CDR3 nucleotides read TGTGCCAGCACCCCTCCCTCCGGGACACGAAGCGGCTACACCTTC.